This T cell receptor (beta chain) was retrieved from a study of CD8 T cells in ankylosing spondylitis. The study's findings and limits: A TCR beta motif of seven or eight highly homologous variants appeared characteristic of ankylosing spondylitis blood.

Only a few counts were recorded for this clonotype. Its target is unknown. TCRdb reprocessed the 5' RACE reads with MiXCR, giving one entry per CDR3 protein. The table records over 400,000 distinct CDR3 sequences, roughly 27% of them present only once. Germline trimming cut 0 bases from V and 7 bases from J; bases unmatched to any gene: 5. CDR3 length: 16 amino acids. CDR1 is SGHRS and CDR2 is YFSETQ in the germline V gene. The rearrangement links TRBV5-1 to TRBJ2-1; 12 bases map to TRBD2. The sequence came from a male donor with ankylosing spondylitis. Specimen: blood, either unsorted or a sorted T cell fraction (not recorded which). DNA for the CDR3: TGCGCCAGCAGCTTGGGACTAGCGGGAGCCCGGAATGAGCAGTTCTTC. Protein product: CASSLGLAGARNEQFF.